This T cell receptor (beta chain) originates from a study of blood T cell repertoires in COVID-19. About the study: The United States, Italy and Spain supplied acute and convalescent COVID-19 samples.

Followed over time, Seattle patients had been enrolled while infection was active. CDR3 length equals 14 residues. Per the study methods: Amplification from reference gene primers served as the basis for estimated nucleated cell counts. Sequenced by immunoSEQ multiplex PCR; TCRdb stores in-frame clones only, minus some. V and J calls and clone size are as listed in that table; D and trimming were resolved from the DNA. The repertoire has some 300,000 clones, nearly 90% of them found once; the top ten carry 1.5% to 2%. The sequence came from a young woman with COVID-19, enrolled during active disease. The chain is built from TRBV21-1 and TRBJ2-2; no check of the table's D call, TRBD1, against the DNA was made. TRBV21-1 is described as a pseudogene. Sequenced input: peripheral blood. Here the CDR3 reads CARGQGPNTGELFF. The CDR3, as DNA: TGTGCCAGAGGACAGGGGCCGAACACCGGGGAGCTGTTTTTT.